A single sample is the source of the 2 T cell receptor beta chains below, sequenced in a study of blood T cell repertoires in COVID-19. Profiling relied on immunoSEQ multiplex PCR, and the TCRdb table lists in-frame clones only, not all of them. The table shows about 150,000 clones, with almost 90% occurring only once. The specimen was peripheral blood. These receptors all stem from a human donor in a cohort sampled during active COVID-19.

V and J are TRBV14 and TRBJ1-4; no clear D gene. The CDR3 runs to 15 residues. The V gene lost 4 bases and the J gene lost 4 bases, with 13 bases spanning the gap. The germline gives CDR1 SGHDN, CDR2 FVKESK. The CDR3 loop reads CASSPLAGSNEKLFF. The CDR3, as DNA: TGTGCCAGCAGCCCCCTGGCGGGGAGTAATGAAAAACTGTTTTTT.

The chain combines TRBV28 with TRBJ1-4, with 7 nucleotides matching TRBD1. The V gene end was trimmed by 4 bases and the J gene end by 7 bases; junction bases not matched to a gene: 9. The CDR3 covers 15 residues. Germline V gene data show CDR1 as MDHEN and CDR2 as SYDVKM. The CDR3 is CASSSLQGNSEKLFF. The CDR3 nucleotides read TGTGCCAGCAGTTCTCTACAGGGGAACTCTGAAAAACTGTTTTTT.